This passage covers 17 T cell receptor beta chains from one sample sequenced in a study of T cell repertoires in cytomegalovirus infection. TCRdb independently ran MiXCR on the reads; one entry per CDR3 protein. The table has approximately 260,000 distinct CDR3 sequences, over 15% seen once. Sequencing used CD8+ T cells from PBMCs. Every receptor here comes from a human donor in good health (CMV status not recorded). Some clones in this sample may be carry-over from other donors' samples.

This clonotype was picked up a small number of times. J is TRBJ2-2 and V is TRBV3-1, with TRBD2 as a possible D gene (6 bases). Germline V CDR1 and CDR2: LGHDT, YNNKEL (reference sequence). V was cut by 5 bases and J by 7 bases, with 11 bases left in between. The CDR3 sequence is 13 residues long. CDR3 protein: CASSGASVGELFF. In nucleotides, the CDR3 is TGTGCCAGCAGCGGGGCTAGCGTCGGGGAGCTGTTTTTT.

At least ten counts were recorded for this clonotype. This sequence joins TRBV7-8 and TRBJ1-2; maybe TRBD1 (6 bases). Germline V gene data show CDR1 as SGHVS and CDR2 as FQNEAQ. This CDR3 has 13 residues. V dropped 4 bases and J dropped 8 bases, with 14 bases sitting between them. CDR3 in amino acids: CASSWGHTEGYTF. CDR3 coding DNA: TGTGCCAGCAGCTGGGGACACACAGAGGGCTACACCTTC.

The chain carries TRBV5-1 and TRBJ1-1; D gene unclear. This CDR3 is built from 17 residues. CDR1 is SGHRS and CDR2 is YFSETQ in the germline V gene. The V end lost 0 bases, the J end lost 0 bases, and 15 bases lay between the germline ends. The CDR3 nucleotides read TGCGCCAGCAGCTTGGCCGTCTGGCCAGAGTTGAACACTGAAGCTTTCTTT. Protein: CASSLAVWPELNTEAFF.

The gene calls are TRBV19 and TRBJ1-1; D uncertain. The V and J ends lost 1 base and 5 bases respectively, with 2 bases between them. Germline V gives CDR1 LNHDA, CDR2 SQIVND (reference sequence). The CDR3 loop spans 11 amino acids. CDR3 sequence (DNA): TGTGCCAGTAGTATAGCGACTGAAGCTTTCTTT. This codes for CASSIATEAFF. Full variable domain (remainder filled in from reference TRBV19 and TRBJ1-1): DGGITQSPKYLFRKEGQNVTLSCEQNLNHDAMYWYRQDPGQGLRLIYYSQIVNDFQKGDIAEGYSVSREKKESFPLTVTSAQKNPTAFYLCASSIATEAFFGQGTRLTVV.

This clonotype was seen a handful of times. The chain joins TRBV5-1 to TRBJ2-7, with TRBD2 matching 13 bases. CDR1 is SGHRS, CDR2 YFSETQ, per germline. V lost 3 bases to trimming and J lost 0 bases; unmatched junction nucleotides: 9. The CDR3 is 18 amino acids. The DNA for the CDR3 is TGCGCCAGCAGCTCAAGACTAGCGGGGGGCGGCAGCTCCTACGAGCAGTACTTC. Amino acids: CASSSRLAGGGSSYEQYF. The whole variable domain, filled in from reference TRBV5-1 and TRBJ2-7, reads KAGVTQTPRYLIKTRGQQVTLSCSPISGHRSVSWYQQTPGQGLQFLFEYFSETQRNKGNFPGRFSGRQFSNSRSEMNVSTLELGDSALYLCASSSRLAGGGSSYEQYFGPGTRLTVT.

V usage is TRBV4-1 and J usage is TRBJ2-7; 9 bases are a match to TRBD2. Unmatched junction bases numbered 9, after V lost 6 bases and J lost 3 bases. Germline CDR1 is MGHRA and CDR2 is YSYEKL. CDR3 length: 15 residues. CDR3: CASRPQAGGRYEQYF. CDR3 DNA: TGCGCCAGCAGACCTCAGGCGGGGGGGCGCTACGAGCAGTACTTC.

This rearrangement joins TRBV10-2 to TRBJ1-1, with D possibly TRBD1 on 5 matching bases. Germline values: CDR1 WSHSY, CDR2 SAAADI. Trimming removed 2 bases from V and 3 bases from J, with 13 bases in between. The CDR3 extends over 15 amino acids. The CDR3 sequence is CASSETEGSHTEAFF. CDR3 nucleotide sequence: TGCGCCAGCAGTGAGACAGAGGGGTCGCACACTGAAGCTTTCTTT.

There are a few counts of this clonotype. The chain joins TRBV7-2 to TRBJ1-1, with TRBD1 matching over 9 bases. The germline V gene has CDR1 SGHTA and CDR2 FQGNSA. There are 15 residues in the CDR3. V trimming: 6 bases; J trimming: 5 bases; junction bases outside the gene matches: 10. The CDR3 is CASRYTGGLGTEAFF. DNA of the CDR3: TGTGCCAGCAGATACACAGGGGGCCTAGGGACTGAAGCTTTCTTT.

This chain connects TRBV29-1 to TRBJ1-1; maybe TRBD1 (5 bases). Between the trimmed V and J ends, which lost 4 bases and 1 base, there was a span of 16 bases. The germline V gene has CDR1 SQVTM and CDR2 ANQGSEA. The CDR3 is made up of 15 amino acids. CDR3 sequence (DNA): TGCAGCGTTGGGGGGGGACTTGGAAAGAACACTGAAGCTTTCTTT. Translation: CSVGGGLGKNTEAFF.

The chain joins TRBV11-2 to TRBJ2-7; possibly TRBD2 for D (6 bases). The CDR3 runs to 14 residues. The V end was cut by 5 bases, the J end by 2 bases, with 13 bases between. Germline CDR1 reads SGHAT; CDR2 reads FQNNGV. For the CDR3, the DNA is TGTGCCAGCAGCCCACCCGGGGGACCCTACGAGCAGTACTTC. Amino acid sequence: CASSPPGGPYEQYF.

This clonotype was found many times. The rearrangement joins TRBV7-2 to TRBJ2-3; weak D call: TRBD2 (6 bases). Trimming pared 0 bases from V and 5 bases from J, leaving 12 bases between. This CDR3 is 15 amino acids long. CDR1 SGHTA and CDR2 FQGNSA come from the germline V gene. The CDR3 protein is CASSLAGGPQDTQYF. CDR3 nucleotide sequence: TGTGCCAGCAGCTTAGCGGGGGGTCCCCAAGATACGCAGTATTTT.

This chain uses TRBV13 with TRBJ2-4; 7 nucleotides match TRBD2. This CDR3 comprises 15 residues. The germline V gene has CDR1 PRHDT and CDR2 FYEKMQ (reference sequence). Germline trimming cut 5 bases from V and 8 bases from J; bases unmatched to any gene: 12. The CDR3 reads CASSAGLVREDIQYF. Here the CDR3 DNA reads TGTGCCAGCAGCGCCGGACTAGTTCGGGAGGACATTCAGTACTTC.

This clonotype came up a few times. The chain has TRBV28 and TRBJ1-5; D not resolved. The CDR3 loop spans 17 amino acids. The V end was cut by 2 bases, the J end by 0 bases, with 14 bases between. Germline CDR1 is MDHEN and CDR2 is SYDVKM. The CDR3 coding sequence is TGTGCCAGCAGTTTAAGCAGGCCAGCTTATAGCAATCAGCCCCAGCATTTT. Its protein product is CASSLSRPAYSNQPQHF. Full variable domain (missing parts from reference TRBV28 and TRBJ1-5): DVKVTQSSRYLVKRTGEKVFLECVQDMDHENMFWYRQDPGLGLRLIYFSYDVKMKEKGDIPEGYSVSREKKERFSLILESASTNQTSMYLCASSLSRPAYSNQPQHFGDGTRLSIL.

The sample holds many counts of this clonotype. This chain links TRBV29-1 with TRBJ1-2, with D hard to call. The length of the CDR3 is 16 residues. Germline V gene sequence: CDR1 SQVTM, CDR2 ANQGSEA. V dropped 0 bases and J dropped 5 bases, with 19 bases sitting between them. CDR3 in DNA: TGCAGCGTTGAAGATCCCAGGAGGCGGCTGGGGTATGGCTACACCTTC. This gives the protein CSVEDPRRRLGYGYTF.

This clonotype has a count of ten or more. The chain is built from TRBV6-2 or TRBV6-3 and TRBJ2-2; 9 nucleotides align to TRBD2. The CDR3 spans 15 residues. Trimming removed 7 bases from V and 6 bases from J; junction bases left unmatched: 9. Germline CDR1 and CDR2: MNHEY and SVGEGT. CDR3 nucleotide sequence: TGTGCCAGCAACCCAAGCGGGGGGTTCCCCGGGGAGCTGTTTTTT. Residues: CASNPSGGFPGELFF.

Worth noting for this clonotype: Since a much larger clone is just one base distant, this may be a read error. The chain has TRBV12-3 or TRBV12-4 and TRBJ2-5; maybe TRBD1 (7 bases). The length of the CDR3 is 15 residues. The CDR3 DNA reads TGTACCAGCAGTTTTGGCAGGGGGAGGCAAGAGACCCAGTACTTC. Its translation is CTSSFGRGRQETQYF.

This clonotype showed up many times. The chain combines TRBV7-9 with TRBJ2-7; D is possibly TRBD1 (6 bases). Trimming took off 6 bases at V and 5 bases at J, with 14 bases between the two ends. CDR3 length: 13 amino acids. The germline gives CDR1 SEHNR, CDR2 FQNEAQ (reference sequence). The CDR3, as DNA: TGTGCCAGCAGGGGGCCTACAGGGAACGAGCAGTACTTC. This gives the protein CASRGPTGNEQYF.